These 9 T cell receptor beta chains came from one sample sequenced in a study of blood T cell repertoires in COVID-19. Sequencing was performed with immunoSEQ multiplex PCR; in TCRdb, only in-frame clones are kept and a portion is missing. The profile shows about 140,000 clones, about 80% of them singletons. Specimen: peripheral blood. The source is a woman aged 80 or over in a cohort sampled during active or convalescent COVID-19.

The rearrangement uses TRBV18 and TRBJ2-3; TRBD2 matches at 11 bases. V dropped 3 bases and J dropped 6; count of bases not matched to a gene: 8. This CDR3 region has 16 residues. Germline CDR1 is KGHSH and CDR2 is LQKENI. CDR3 loop: CASSPTPTSGADTQYF. The CDR3 DNA sequence: TGTGCCAGCTCACCGACACCGACTAGCGGGGCCGATACGCAGTATTTT.

The chain combines TRBV11-2 with TRBJ2-1; 8 nucleotides agree with TRBD2. Losses at the gene ends were 4 bases for V and 3 bases for J; bases not matched to a gene: 8. Germline CDR1 SGHAT, CDR2 FQNNGV. The CDR3 loop spans 16 amino acids. CDR3 sequence reads: CASSSKVAGGYNEQFF. The CDR3 coding sequence is TGTGCCAGCAGCTCAAAGGTGGCGGGGGGCTACAATGAGCAGTTCTTC.

CDR3 sequence (DNA): TGTGCCAGCTCACCACCGGGACAGGGTTACACTGAAGCTTTCTTT. This translates into CASSPPGQGYTEAFF. J is TRBJ1-1 and V is TRBV18; 9 nucleotides align to TRBD1. This CDR3 is 15 amino acids long. Germline values: CDR1 KGHSH, CDR2 LQKENI. V trimming: 0 bases; J trimming: 3 bases; junction bases outside the gene matches: 2. The entire variable domain, with the rest obtained from reference TRBV18 and TRBJ1-1, is as follows: NAGVMQNPRHLVRRRGQEARLRCSPMKGHSHVYWYRQLPEEGLKFMVYLQKENIIDESGMPKERFSAEFPKEGPSILRIQQVVRGDSAAYFCASSPPGQGYTEAFFGQGTRLTVV.

The chain links TRBV5-1 to TRBJ1-1; 8 positions match TRBD1. With V trimmed by 2 bases and J by 5 bases, 5 bases remained unmatched. Germline assignment: CDR1 SGHRS and CDR2 YFSETQ. This CDR3 has 14 amino acids. The CDR3 here is CASSLQGVLTEAFF. DNA of the CDR3: TGCGCCAGCAGCTTACAGGGGGTGCTGACTGAAGCTTTCTTT.

This chain links TRBV6-6 with TRBJ2-7; tentatively, D is TRBD2 (6 bases). This CDR3 has 15 residues. The V and J ends lost 5 bases and 3 bases respectively, with 17 bases between them. CDR1 is MNHNY and CDR2 is SVGAGI in the germline V gene (reference sequence). The CDR3 loop reads CASSPRAGTLYEQYV. DNA for the CDR3: TGTGCCAGCAGTCCACGTGCGGGGACCCTCTACGAGCAGTACGTC.

The chain's CDR3 is CASSDLGTVSGNTIYF. The CDR3 DNA reads TGTGCCAGCAGTGATTTAGGGACAGTTAGTGGAAACACCATATATTTT. The chain recombines TRBV25-1 with TRBJ1-3; 7 positions match TRBD1. Germline V lookup: CDR1 MGHDK, CDR2 SYGVNS. CDR3 length: 16 amino acids. The V segment lost 3 bases and the J segment 3 bases; nucleotides outside the gene matches: 8.

J is TRBJ2-1 and V is TRBV10-3; 10 positions match TRBD2. Germline CDR1 reads ENHRY; CDR2 reads SYGVKD. There are 15 residues in the CDR3. The ends lost 6 bases at V and 2 bases at J; junction bases unmatched: 4. The CDR3 DNA is TGTGCCATCAGCCGACTAGCGGGTACCTACAATGAGCAGTTCTTC. This codes for CAISRLAGTYNEQFF.

The V call is TRBV29-1, the J call TRBJ1-2; D is undetermined. The CDR3 loop spans 13 amino acids. V shed 4 bases and J shed 0 bases, with 9 bases lying between them. Germline V CDR1 and CDR2: SQVTM, ANQGSEA. The CDR3 DNA sequence: TGCAGCGTTGGGACTGTAGCTAACTATGGCTACACCTTC. This encodes CSVGTVANYGYTF.

This chain uses TRBV10-3 with TRBJ2-1; D possibly corresponds to TRBD2 (6 bases). CDR1 is ENHRY, CDR2 SYGVKD, per germline. With 5 bases removed from V and 0 bases from J, the gap between germline ends came to 11 bases. CDR3 length: 15 residues. The CDR3 bases are TGTGCCATCAGTTCGGACGGGAGCTCCTACAATGAGCAGTTCTTC. Protein: CAISSDGSSYNEQFF.